The 16 T cell receptor beta chains below were found in one sample sequenced in a study of CXCR3-negative and CXCR3-positive naive CD8 T cells. Via 5' RACE with UMI labels, TRB cDNA libraries were prepared. Each CDR3 protein gets one entry in TCRdb, which reprocessed the 5' RACE reads and gives no DNA. This repertoire includes some 41,000 distinct CDR3 sequences. The specimen sequenced was memory CD8+ T cells from blood. The receptors were gathered from a human donor in good health. Some clones in this sample may be carry-over from other donors' samples.

This chain joins TRBV29-1 and TRBJ1-2; TCRdb selects TRBD1, and the lack of DNA leaves this call unchecked. The CDR3 spans 13 residues. The germline CDR1 and CDR2 sequences are SQVTM and ANQGSEA. This chain's CDR3 is CSVRTGRTYGYTF.

V usage is TRBV19 and J usage is TRBJ2-2; TCRdb calls TRBD1, which cannot be checked without DNA. Germline values: CDR1 LNHDA, CDR2 SQIVND (reference sequence). This CDR3 contains 15 residues. This CDR3 is CASGGFGTGTGELFF.

CDR3 sequence: CASSIAETTANSPLHF. V and J are TRBV19 and TRBJ1-6. Germline lookup yields CDR1 LNHDA and CDR2 SQIVND (reference sequence). The CDR3 is 16 amino acids.

The V and J genes are TRBV15 and TRBJ2-7; lacking DNA, the TRBD1 call made by TCRdb goes unchecked. This CDR3 spans 15 amino acids. Germline V gives CDR1 LNHNV, CDR2 YYDKDF (reference sequence). This CDR3 is CATSSDRRYGDEQYF.

This rearrangement joins TRBV4-1 to TRBJ1-5; the TRBD1 assignment by TCRdb is unverifiable without DNA. This CDR3 region has 15 residues. The germline V gene has CDR1 MGHRA and CDR2 YSYEKL. The CDR3 reads CASSQGGYSNQPQHF.

This rearrangement joins TRBV6-1 to TRBJ2-2; TCRdb's assignment of TRBD1 cannot be checked, as there is no DNA. This CDR3 region has 15 residues. CDR1 is MNHNS and CDR2 is SASEGT in the germline V gene. The CDR3 protein is CASSKMDGDTGELFF.

The CDR3 sequence is CASSTQDRAVNTEAFF. V is TRBV5-1 and J is TRBJ1-1; TCRdb calls TRBD1, which cannot be checked without DNA. CDR1 and CDR2 from the germline V gene are SGHRS and YFSETQ. The CDR3 is made up of 16 amino acids.

The CDR3 reads CASSLGSRGAGYTQYF. The chain employs TRBV5-6 and TRBJ2-3; TCRdb proposes TRBD2, but this gene call is untestable without DNA. Germline CDR1 and CDR2: SGHDT and YYEEEE. CDR3 size: 16 residues.

The V and J genes are TRBV30 and TRBJ2-1. Germline-derived CDR1 and CDR2 are GTSNPN and SVGIG (reference sequence). This CDR3 is built from 12 residues. CDR3 sequence reads: CAWSVGAREQFF.

The rearrangement joins TRBV27 to TRBJ2-1; checking the TCRdb D call of TRBD2 is not possible without DNA. CDR3 length equals 16 residues. Germline V gene data show CDR1 as MNHEY and CDR2 as SMNVEV (reference sequence). CDR3 sequence reads: CASSLEAARPYNEQFF.

The chain recombines TRBV29-1 with TRBJ2-5. The CDR3 extends over 11 amino acids. The germline CDR1 and CDR2 sequences are SQVTM and ANQGSEA. CDR3 loop: CSVEERETQYF.

This clonotype counts as medium-sized by frequency. V gene TRBV15 combines with J gene TRBJ2-2. The germline CDR1 and CDR2 sequences are LNHNV and YYDKDF (reference sequence). The CDR3 totals 15 residues. The CDR3 reads CATSRGSQDTGELFF.

The chain recombines TRBV4-2 with TRBJ2-2; TCRdb calls TRBD1, which cannot be checked without DNA. The CDR3 spans 16 residues. Germline V CDR1 and CDR2: LGHNA, YNFKEQ. CDR3 in amino acids: CASSPRWGMSSGELFF.

The V gene is TRBV20-1, the J gene TRBJ2-1; the D call from TCRdb, TRBD2, cannot be confirmed without DNA. Germline V gene sequence: CDR1 DFQATT, CDR2 SNEGSKA (reference sequence). The length of the CDR3 is 11 residues. The CDR3 here is CSAPGLSEQFF.

V gene TRBV7-9 combines with J gene TRBJ2-1. This CDR3 is 16 amino acids long. The germline V gene has CDR1 SEHNR and CDR2 FQNEAQ (reference sequence). The CDR3 loop is CASSLVTVNSYNEQFF.

This chain uses TRBV3-1 with TRBJ2-1; TCRdb's D call, TRBD2, is unchecked because there is no DNA. Germline CDR1 and CDR2: LGHDT and YNNKEL (reference sequence). The CDR3 runs 16 residues. The CDR3 spells CASSQIGLEYYNEQFF.